This T cell receptor beta chain was found in a study of graft-versus-host responses after intestinal transplantation. Study information: After anti-thymocyte globulin induction, recipients took tacrolimus and steroids for 2 to 3 years. Findings and caveats of the study: Allografts carried high graft-versus-host to host-versus-graft clonal ratios in patients having graft-donor T cell macrochimerism. Marrow from the recipient contained GvH clones, some of which had appeared first in ileum or blood. Peak levels of circulating GvH clones tracked with early post-transplant HvG declines.

In regard to this clone: The target antigen is unknown.

TCRdb keeps only in-frame clones here, not all; method: immunoSEQ multiplex PCR. The data hold around 90,000 clones, with 80% to 95% observed a single time. The CDR3 is made up of 17 amino acids. Trimming took 4 bases from V and 2 from J; bases not matched to a gene: 8. CDR1 and CDR2 from the germline V gene are MNHEY and SMNVEV (reference sequence). This sample comprised unstimulated CD8+ T cells sorted from spleen or lymph node cells, obtained before intestinal transplant. This sequence originates from a human donor who received an intestinal transplant. The genes are TRBV27 and TRBJ2-3; TRBD2 agrees at 11 bases. In DNA, the CDR3 is TGTGCCAGCAGTTATGGGGGGACTAGCGGATCCACAGATACGCAGTATTTT. Residues: CASSYGGTSGSTDTQYF.